This T cell receptor (beta chain) appears in the sequencing data of a study of PD-L1 blockade in urothelial cancer. The time point denotes: peripheral blood 6 weeks after treatment start. The templates were synthetic TCR analogs, and they were spiked into each PCR. Repertoires were generated with immunoSEQ multiplex PCR, while TCRdb's copy carries only in-frame clones and drops some. The sample has roughly 100,000 clones, approximately 82% seen once. Germline trimming cut 3 bases from V and 2 bases from J; bases unmatched to any gene: 3. CDR1 is SGHRS, CDR2 YFSETQ, per germline. The CDR3 is made up of 16 amino acids.

The chain has TRBV5-1 and TRBJ2-3, with 13 positions matching TRBD2. The TCR comes from a man in his sixties or seventies with urothelial cancer. Sequences were derived from PBMCs, sampled around atezolizumab (anti-PD-L1) treatment. DNA for the CDR3: TGCGCCAGCAGCTCTGGACTAGCGGGGGCCACAGATACGCAGTATTTT. The encoded protein is CASSSGLAGATDTQYF.